The T cell receptor beta chain under discussion was sequenced for a study of blood T cells in healthy people across ages (dated by TCRdb to the mid-2010s). Regarding the research as a whole: In model experiments, roughly one uniquely barcoded TCR beta cDNA molecule per two T cells was captured by template switching. To avoid experimental bias, donors of different ages were randomly spread across the sequencing lanes. The donors were split into four age groups: young (average 16 years), middle-aged (roughly 42), aged (more than 60) and long-lived (over 75). For two donors (one aged 18 to 29 and one aged 80 or older), the study analyzed two additional independent replicas of 1 million unique cDNA reads from the same blood draw. The study measured age-related changes in TCR beta repertoire diversity using deep sequencing normalized with unique cDNA molecular identifiers. Study-level results and caveats: Observed TCR beta diversity per million T cells fell roughly linearly with age, and a significant reduction was already apparent by age approximately 41. The long-lived group showed more naive CD4+ T cells, fewer expanded clones and increased TCR diversity than the aged group, suggesting age selection. Donor CMV infection status was unknown, potentially confounding age-related changes in expanded clonotypes. Since profiling was done on bulk unsorted PBMCs, naive and antigen-experienced compartments could not be conclusively compared. The percentage of naive T cells measured by flow cytometry correlated strongly with observed TCR beta diversity. Estimates of total diversity based on one million sequenced T cells were considered lower bounds and underestimates.

Deletion took 3 bases off V and 4 bases off J, with a span of 9 bases between the germline ends. Based on the germline V gene, the CDR1 and CDR2 sequences are SQVTM and ANQGSEA. Inclusive of the bounding cysteine and phenylalanine, the CDR3 is 12 residues long. Only the CDR3 region is kept as DNA, spanning 36 bases read in frame from base 1. Donors were a few dozen systemically healthy Caucasian individuals from Russia aged roughly 6 to 95 years. Each donor gave 8 to 10 milliliters of peripheral blood, drawn into EDTA-treated Vacutainer tubes. Ficoll-Paque density-gradient centrifugation was used to isolate PBMCs, with at least 7 million per sample. Total RNA, at least 5.5 micrograms per sample, was extracted from PBMCs with Trizol reagent. For every donor, an aliquot of PBMCs went through flow cytometry to measure the percentages of naive CD45RAhigh/CD27high T cells. The library was generated by 5' RACE. Sequenced using an Illumina HiSeq 2500. A second PCR of roughly 7 to 12 cycles was run with a J-beta primer mix and a sample-barcoded 5' primer. Each TCR beta cDNA molecule received a unique molecular identifier from a template-switch 5' adaptor carrying 12 random nucleotides. Each sample yielded at least 3 million CDR3-containing paired-end reads. The Mint cDNA synthesis kit, primed by a TRBC-specific oligonucleotide, was used to synthesize first-strand cDNA from all RNA. After uracil-DNA glycosylase treatment, a first 18-cycle PCR used universal primers M1SS and BC2_uni_R on all cDNA. The study's processing was this. Normalization of each sample was performed by random selection of 1 million high-quality reads, each carrying a distinct molecular identifier. Instead of being binned into consensus sequences, reads with shared molecular identifiers were discarded. MiTCR, run with a Q25 quality threshold and the strictest error-elimination algorithm, handled CDR3 identification, clonotype clustering and error correction. Lower-bound total TCR beta diversity was estimated with a nonparametric unseen species model using Euler transformation. TCRdb reprocessing: public reads trimmed at Q25 with fastp, clones called with MiXCR, in-frame beta chains kept. Rows are combined by CDR3 protein, so each entry shows the most common genes and DNA. The V and J calls follow TCRdb's processing rather than the paper's. This sample holds under 950,000 distinct CDR3 sequences; roughly 20% were observed only once. 20% to 25% of the sample lies in the top ten.

Details on this clonotype: Its antigen is currently not known. No base quality information exists; no much larger clone differs at one position.

The sequence derives from a man between 65 and 80 years old in good health. Material for sequencing was blood. The chain uses TRBV29-1 and TRBJ1-2; no D gene call is confident. The CDR3 protein sequence reads: CSVEPEFYGYTF. The DNA sequence is TGCAGCGTTGAGCCGGAGTTCTATGGCTACACCTTC. The variable domain in full, with residues beyond the CDR3 obtained from the reference TRBV29-1 and TRBJ1-2 genes, is SAVISQKPSRDICQRGTSLTIQCQVDSQVTMMFWYRQQPGQSLTLIATANQGSEATYESGFVIDKFPISRPNLTFSTLTVSNMSPEDSSIYLCSVEPEFYGYTFGSGTRLTVV.